The entry below gives a single T cell receptor beta chain sequence along with its context. This CDR3 region has 15 residues. Germline CDR1 is DFQATT and CDR2 is SNEGSKA (reference sequence). V lost 3 bases, J lost 7 bases, and 7 bases stayed unmatched. The sample originates from a study of CD8+CD57+ T cells in acquired aplastic anemia. Study-wide context: When averaged, DNA from sorted CD4+ and CD8+ cells came to approximately 3 ug.

In patients chosen for sequencing, flow cytometry had shown CD8+CD57+ cell expansion. TCR beta VDJ and CDR3 were profiled, and genomic DNA was the template. From the reads, TCRdb called clonotypes with MiXCR, one entry per CDR3 protein. The sample shows about 180,000 distinct CDR3 sequences, almost 50% of them seen only once. The specimen sequenced was sorted CD4+, CD8+, or CD8+CD57+ T cells (not recorded which) from PBMCs. The sequence derives from a human donor with aplastic anemia. The rearrangement links TRBV20-1 to TRBJ1-6, with TRBD1 matching over 9 bases. The CDR3 reads CSASQTGTGNSPLHF. The CDR3, as DNA: TGCAGTGCTAGTCAAACCGGGACAGGGAATTCACCCCTCCACTTT.